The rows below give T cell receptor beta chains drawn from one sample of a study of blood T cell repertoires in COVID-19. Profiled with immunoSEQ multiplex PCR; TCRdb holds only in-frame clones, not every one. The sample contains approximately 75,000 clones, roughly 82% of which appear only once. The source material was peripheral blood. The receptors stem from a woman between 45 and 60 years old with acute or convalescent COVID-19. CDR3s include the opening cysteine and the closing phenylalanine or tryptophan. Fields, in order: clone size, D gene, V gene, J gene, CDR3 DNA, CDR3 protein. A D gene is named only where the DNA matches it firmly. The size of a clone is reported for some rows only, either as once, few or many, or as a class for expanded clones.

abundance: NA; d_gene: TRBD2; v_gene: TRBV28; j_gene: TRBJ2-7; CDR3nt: TGTGCCAGCAGTCAAGCGGGGAGCTCCTACGAGCAGTACTTC; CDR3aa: CASSQAGSSYEQYF
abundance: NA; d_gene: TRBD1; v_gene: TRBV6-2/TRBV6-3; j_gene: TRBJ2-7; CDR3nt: TGTGCCAGCAGTTATGGGACAGGGGGCAGGAACGAGCAGTACTTC; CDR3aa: CASSYGTGGRNEQYF
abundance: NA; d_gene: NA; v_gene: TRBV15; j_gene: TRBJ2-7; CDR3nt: TGTGCCACCAGCCGCAGTTCGACTAGTAGCTACGAGCAGTACTTC; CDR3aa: CATSRSSTSSYEQYF
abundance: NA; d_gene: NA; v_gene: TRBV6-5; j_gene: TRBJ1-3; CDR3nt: TGTGCCAGCAGTTTACAGGGTTATGGAAACACCATATATTTT; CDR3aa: CASSLQGYGNTIYF
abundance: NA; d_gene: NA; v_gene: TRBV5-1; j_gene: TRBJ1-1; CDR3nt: TGCGCCAGCAGCTTCAAAATGAACACTGAAGCTTTCTTT; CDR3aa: CASSFKMNTEAFF
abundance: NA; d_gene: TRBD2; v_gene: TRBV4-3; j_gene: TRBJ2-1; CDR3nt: TGCGCCAGCAGACGTACACTACTAGCGTCTTACAATGAGCAGTTCTTC; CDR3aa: CASRRTLLASYNEQFF
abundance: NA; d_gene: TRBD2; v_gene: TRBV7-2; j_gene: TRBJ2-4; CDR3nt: TGTGCCAGCAGCTTGAAGGCTAGCGGGAGCAACATTCAGTACTTC; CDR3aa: CASSLKASGSNIQYF
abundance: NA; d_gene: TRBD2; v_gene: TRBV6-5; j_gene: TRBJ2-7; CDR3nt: TGTGCCAGCAGTCGAGCGGGGGGCCCCTACGAGCAGTACTTC; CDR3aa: CASSRAGGPYEQYF
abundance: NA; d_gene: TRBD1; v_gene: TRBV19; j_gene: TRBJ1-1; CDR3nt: TGTGCCAGTAGTAGCGGGACAGGGGTGAACACTGAAGCTTTCTTT; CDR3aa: CASSSGTGVNTEAFF
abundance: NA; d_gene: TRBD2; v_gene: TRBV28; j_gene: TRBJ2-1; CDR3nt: TGTGCCAGCAGTTTATGGGAAGGGCGGGGGGTTTCCAATGAGCAGTTCTTC; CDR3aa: CASSLWEGRGVSNEQFF
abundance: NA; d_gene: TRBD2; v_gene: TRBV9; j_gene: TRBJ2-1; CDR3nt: TGTGCCAGCAGCGTAGTTGGGACTAGCGGGAGTTTCTCCTACAATGAGCAGTTCTTC; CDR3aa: CASSVVGTSGSFSYNEQFF
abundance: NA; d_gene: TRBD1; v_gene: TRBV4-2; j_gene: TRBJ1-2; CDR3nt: TGTGCCAGCAGCCAAGGGAACAGGGGACAAAACGGCTACACCTTC; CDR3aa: CASSQGNRGQNGYTF
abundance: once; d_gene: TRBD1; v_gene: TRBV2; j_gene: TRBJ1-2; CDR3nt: TGTGCCAGCACCCAACAGGGGATAGACTATGGCTACACCTTC; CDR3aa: CASTQQGIDYGYTF
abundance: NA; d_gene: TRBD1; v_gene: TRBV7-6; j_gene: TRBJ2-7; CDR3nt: TGTGCCAGCAGCCTTCCCGGGGCGGGACAGGGGAACCACGAGCAGTACTTC; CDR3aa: CASSLPGAGQGNHEQYF
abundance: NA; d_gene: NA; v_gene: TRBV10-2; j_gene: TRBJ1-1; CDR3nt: TGCGCCACCGGTGGAGGGATCGCTGAAGCTTTCTTT; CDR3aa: CATGGGIAEAFF
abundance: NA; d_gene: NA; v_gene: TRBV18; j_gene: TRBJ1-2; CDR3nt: TGTGCCAGCTCACCACTTGAAGAACTCTATGGCTACACCTTC; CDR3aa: CASSPLEELYGYTF
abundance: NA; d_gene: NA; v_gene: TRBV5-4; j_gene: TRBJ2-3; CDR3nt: TGTGCCACCCGCATTCTGGAGCAATCAGATACGCAGTATTTT; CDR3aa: CATRILEQSDTQYF
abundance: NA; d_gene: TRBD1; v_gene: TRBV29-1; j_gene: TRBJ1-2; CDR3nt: TGCAGCGTTGAACCGGGGACAGGGATAAACTATGGCTACACCTTC; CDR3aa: CSVEPGTGINYGYTF
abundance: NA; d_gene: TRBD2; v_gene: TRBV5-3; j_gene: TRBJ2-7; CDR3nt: TGTGCCAGAAGCTTAGCGGGAGGTTCCTACGAGCAGTACTTC; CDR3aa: CARSLAGGSYEQYF